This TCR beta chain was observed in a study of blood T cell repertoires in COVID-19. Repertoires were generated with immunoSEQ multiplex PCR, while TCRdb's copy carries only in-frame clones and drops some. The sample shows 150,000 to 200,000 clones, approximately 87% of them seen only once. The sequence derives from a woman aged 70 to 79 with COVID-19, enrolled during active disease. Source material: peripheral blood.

CDR3 DNA: TGCGCCAGCAGCCGGGACAGCTCCTACAATGAGCAGTTCTTC. This codes for CASSRDSSYNEQFF. This rearrangement joins TRBV5-1 to TRBJ2-1; 7 nucleotides agree with TRBD1. The CDR3 length is 14 residues. After removal of 4 bases from V and 0 bases from J, the junction contained 1 base not matched to a gene. CDR1 SGHRS and CDR2 YFSETQ come from the germline V gene.